This T cell receptor (beta chain) was identified in a study of response to subunit inactivated influenza vaccine. Study-wide results and limits: Seasonal influenza vaccination, on each occasion, was suggested by the authors to recruit few new T cells.

The sample holds many counts of this clonotype. Its target is not known. MiXCR was run by TCRdb on the RT-PCR reads, yielding one entry per CDR3 protein. In the table there are approximately 730,000 distinct CDR3 sequences, approximately 14% of which are singletons. This CDR3 is built from 15 residues. Trimming removed 5 bases from V and 6 bases from J, with 17 bases in between. Germline V gene lookup returns CDR1 SEHNR and CDR2 FQNEAQ (reference sequence). The source material was PBMCs from blood, sampled around 14 days before vaccination. The J gene is TRBJ2-4, the V gene TRBV7-9; D is possibly TRBD1 (5 bases). The sequence was collected from a man aged 50 or older who received an inactivated influenza vaccine. CDR3 sequence reads: CASSPPFREGNIQYF. The CDR3 bases are TGTGCCAGCAGCCCCCCGTTCAGGGAAGGAAACATTCAGTACTTC.